The clone carrying this T cell receptor beta chain was counted once. Its antigen is undetermined. CDR3 length: 15 residues. The sample belongs to a study of T cell responses to AZD1222 COVID-19 vaccine. Libraries were prepared by immunoSEQ multiplex PCR; TCRdb keeps only in-frame clonotypes and omits some of them. The sample yields 40,000 to 60,000 clones, around 85% seen once. Study results and limitations: Baseline seropositivity characterized only a handful of AZD1222 recipients. There were mostly white British donors and more females than males, and clonal diversity was possibly underestimated.

The sample in question was peripheral blood, obtained on day 0 of MenACWY control vaccination. The V gene is TRBV12-2, the J gene TRBJ2-7; TRBD2 is taken as the D call from the table, unchecked against the DNA. TRBV12-2 corresponds to a pseudogene. This receptor was obtained from an adult in good health. The CDR3 reads CASRCPPHPSYEQYF. The CDR3 region has the DNA TGTGCAAGTCGCTGCCCTCCCCACCCGAGCTACGAGCAGTACTTC.